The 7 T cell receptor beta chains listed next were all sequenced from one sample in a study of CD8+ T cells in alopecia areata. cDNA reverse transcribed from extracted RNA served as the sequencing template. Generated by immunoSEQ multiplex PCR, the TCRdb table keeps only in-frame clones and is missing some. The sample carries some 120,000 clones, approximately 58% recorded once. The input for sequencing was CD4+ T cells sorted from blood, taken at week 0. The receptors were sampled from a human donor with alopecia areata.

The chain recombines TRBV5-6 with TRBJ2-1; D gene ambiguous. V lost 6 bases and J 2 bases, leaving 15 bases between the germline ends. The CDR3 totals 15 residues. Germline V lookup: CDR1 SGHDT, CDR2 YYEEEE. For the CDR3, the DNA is TGTGCCAGCATCAAAACGGGCAGTCCCTACAATGAGCAGTTCTTC. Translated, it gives CASIKTGSPYNEQFF.

Written as DNA, the CDR3 is TGCGCCAGCAGCCAGAACAGACTAGCGGGGGACAGTACGCAGTATTTT. This codes for CASSQNRLAGDSTQYF. The chain has TRBV4-3 and TRBJ2-3, with TRBD2 matching over 12 bases. CDR1 and CDR2 (germline): LGHNA, YSLEER. The V and J ends lost 3 bases and 8 bases, in that order; junction bases with no gene match: 9. The length of the CDR3 is 16 residues.

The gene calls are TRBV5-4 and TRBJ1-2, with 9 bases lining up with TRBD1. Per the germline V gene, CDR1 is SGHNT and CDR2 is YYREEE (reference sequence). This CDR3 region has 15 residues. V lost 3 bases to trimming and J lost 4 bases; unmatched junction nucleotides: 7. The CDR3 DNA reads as TGTGCCAGCAGCTCACAGGGGGCGTTGGGCTATGGCTACACCTTC. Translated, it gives CASSSQGALGYGYTF.

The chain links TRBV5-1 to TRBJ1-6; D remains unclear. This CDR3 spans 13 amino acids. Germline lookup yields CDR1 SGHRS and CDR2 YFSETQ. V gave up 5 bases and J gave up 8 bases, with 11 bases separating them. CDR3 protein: CASSRESDSPLHF. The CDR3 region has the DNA TGCGCCAGCAGTCGGGAATCGGATTCACCCCTCCACTTT.

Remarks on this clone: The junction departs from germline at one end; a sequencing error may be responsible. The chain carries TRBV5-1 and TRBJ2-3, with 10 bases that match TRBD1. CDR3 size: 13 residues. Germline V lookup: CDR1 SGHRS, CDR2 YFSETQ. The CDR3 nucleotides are TGCGCCAGCAGAACCGACGGGACAGGGGCTTTGAATTTT. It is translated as CASRTDGTGALNF.

CDR3 amino acids: CASSVGGVQQETQYF. The CDR3 nucleotides are TGTGCCAGCAGCGTAGGCGGGGTTCAACAAGAGACCCAGTACTTC. The chain has TRBV9 and TRBJ2-5; D perhaps matches TRBD2 (6 bases). The germline V gene has CDR1 SGDLS and CDR2 YYNGEE. Trimming took off 0 bases at V and 2 bases at J, with 11 bases between the two ends. This CDR3 contains 15 residues.

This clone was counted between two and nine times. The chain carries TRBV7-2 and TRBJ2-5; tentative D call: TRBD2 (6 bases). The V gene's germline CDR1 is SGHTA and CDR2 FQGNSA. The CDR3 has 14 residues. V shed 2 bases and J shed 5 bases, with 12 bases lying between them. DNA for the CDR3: TGTGCCAGCAGCTTAAGGCGGGATCGGGAGACCCAGTACTTC. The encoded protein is CASSLRRDRETQYF.